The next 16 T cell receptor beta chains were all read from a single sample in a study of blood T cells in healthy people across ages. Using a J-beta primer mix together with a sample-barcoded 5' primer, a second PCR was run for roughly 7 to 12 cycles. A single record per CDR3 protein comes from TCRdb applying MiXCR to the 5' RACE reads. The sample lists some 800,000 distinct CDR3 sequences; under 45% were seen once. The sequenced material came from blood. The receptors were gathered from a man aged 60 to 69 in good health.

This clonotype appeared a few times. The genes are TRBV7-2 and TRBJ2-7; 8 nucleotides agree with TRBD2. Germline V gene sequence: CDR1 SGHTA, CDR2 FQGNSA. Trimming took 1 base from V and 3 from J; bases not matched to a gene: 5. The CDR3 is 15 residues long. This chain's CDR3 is CASSLGAGELYEQYF. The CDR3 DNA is TGTGCCAGCAGCTTAGGAGCGGGGGAGCTCTACGAGCAGTACTTC.

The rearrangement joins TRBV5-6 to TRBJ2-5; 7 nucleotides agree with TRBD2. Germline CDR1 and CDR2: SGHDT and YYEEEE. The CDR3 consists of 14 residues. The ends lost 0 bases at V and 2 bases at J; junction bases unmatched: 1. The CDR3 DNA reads TGTGCCAGCAGCTTGGGGACTAGGCAAGAGACCCAGTACTTC. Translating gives CASSLGTRQETQYF.

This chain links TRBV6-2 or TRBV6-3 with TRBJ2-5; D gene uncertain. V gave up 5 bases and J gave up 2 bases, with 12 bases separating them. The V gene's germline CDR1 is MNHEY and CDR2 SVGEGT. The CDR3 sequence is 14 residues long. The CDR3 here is CASSPSPYQETQYF. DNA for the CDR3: TGTGCCAGCAGTCCGTCACCATATCAAGAGACCCAGTACTTC.

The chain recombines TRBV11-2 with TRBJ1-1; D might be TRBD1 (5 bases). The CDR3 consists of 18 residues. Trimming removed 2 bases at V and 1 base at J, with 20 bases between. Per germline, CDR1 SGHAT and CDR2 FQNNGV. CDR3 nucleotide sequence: TGTGCCAGCAGCTTATCGATCGGGCGGCAAGGGGCGAACACTGAAGCTTTCTTT. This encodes CASSLSIGRQGANTEAFF.

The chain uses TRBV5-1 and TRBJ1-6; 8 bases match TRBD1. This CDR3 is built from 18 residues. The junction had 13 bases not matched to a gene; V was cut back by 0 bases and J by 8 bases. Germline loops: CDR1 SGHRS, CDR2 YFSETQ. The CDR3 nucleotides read TGCGCCAGCAGCTTGGGGACAGGGACAAGGACTTCGGATTCACCCCTCCACTTT. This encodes CASSLGTGTRTSDSPLHF.

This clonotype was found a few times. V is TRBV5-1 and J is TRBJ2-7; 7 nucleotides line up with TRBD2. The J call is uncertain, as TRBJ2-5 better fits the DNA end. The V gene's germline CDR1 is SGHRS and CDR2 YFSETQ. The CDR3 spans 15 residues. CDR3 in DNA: TGCGCCAGCAACCGACTTTCGGGGGGCCAAGAGACCCAGTACTTC. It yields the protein CASNRLSGGQETQYF.

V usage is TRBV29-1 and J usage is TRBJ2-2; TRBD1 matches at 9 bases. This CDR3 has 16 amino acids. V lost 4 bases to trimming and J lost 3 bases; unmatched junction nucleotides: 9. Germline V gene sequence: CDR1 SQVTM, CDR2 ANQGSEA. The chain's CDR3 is CSVVSPQGAHTGELFF. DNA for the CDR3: TGCAGCGTTGTTTCCCCACAGGGGGCGCACACCGGGGAGCTGTTTTTT.

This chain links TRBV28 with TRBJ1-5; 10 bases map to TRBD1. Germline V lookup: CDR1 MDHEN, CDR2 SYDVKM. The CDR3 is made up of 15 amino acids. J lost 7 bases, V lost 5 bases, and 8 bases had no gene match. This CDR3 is CASSPTGQGNQPQHF. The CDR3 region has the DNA TGTGCCAGCAGTCCAACGGGACAGGGGAACCAGCCCCAGCATTTT. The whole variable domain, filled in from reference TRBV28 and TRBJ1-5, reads DVKVTQSSRYLVKRTGEKVFLECVQDMDHENMFWYRQDPGLGLRLIYFSYDVKMKEKGDIPEGYSVSREKKERFSLILESASTNQTSMYLCASSPTGQGNQPQHFGDGTRLSIL.

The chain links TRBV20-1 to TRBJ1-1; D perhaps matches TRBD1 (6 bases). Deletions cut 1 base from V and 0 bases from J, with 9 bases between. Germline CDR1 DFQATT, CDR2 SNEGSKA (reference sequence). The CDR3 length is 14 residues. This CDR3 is CSARGQVMNTEAFF. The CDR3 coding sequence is TGCAGTGCTAGAGGACAGGTCATGAACACTGAAGCTTTCTTT.

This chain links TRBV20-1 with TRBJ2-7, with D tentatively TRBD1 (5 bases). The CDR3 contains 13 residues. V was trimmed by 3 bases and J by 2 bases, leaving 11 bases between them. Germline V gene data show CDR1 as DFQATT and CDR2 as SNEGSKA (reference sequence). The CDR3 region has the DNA TGCAGTGCTAGGCTTCAGGGAACCTACGAGCAGTACTTC. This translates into CSARLQGTYEQYF.

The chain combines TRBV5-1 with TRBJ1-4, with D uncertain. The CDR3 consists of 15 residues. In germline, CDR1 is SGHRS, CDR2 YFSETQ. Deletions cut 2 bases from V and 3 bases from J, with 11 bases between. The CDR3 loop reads CASSFVGISNEKLFF. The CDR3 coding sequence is TGCGCCAGCAGCTTTGTTGGCATTTCTAATGAAAAACTGTTTTTT. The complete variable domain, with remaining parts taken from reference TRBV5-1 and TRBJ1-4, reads KAGVTQTPRYLIKTRGQQVTLSCSPISGHRSVSWYQQTPGQGLQFLFEYFSETQRNKGNFPGRFSGRQFSNSRSEMNVSTLELGDSALYLCASSFVGISNEKLFFGSGTQLSVL.

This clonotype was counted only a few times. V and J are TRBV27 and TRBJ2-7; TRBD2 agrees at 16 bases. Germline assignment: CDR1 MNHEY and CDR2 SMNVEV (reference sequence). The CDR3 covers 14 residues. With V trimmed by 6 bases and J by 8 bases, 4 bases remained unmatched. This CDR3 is CASRSGLAGGQQYF. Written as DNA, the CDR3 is TGTGCCAGCAGATCGGGACTAGCGGGGGGGCAGCAGTACTTC.

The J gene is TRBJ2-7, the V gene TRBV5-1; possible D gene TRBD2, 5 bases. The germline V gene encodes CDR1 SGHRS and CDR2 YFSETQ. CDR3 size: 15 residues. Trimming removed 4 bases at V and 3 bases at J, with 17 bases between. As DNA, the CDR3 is TGCGCCAGCAGCGTAGGCGGGCTCTCGGGCTACGAGCAGTACTTC. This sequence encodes CASSVGGLSGYEQYF.

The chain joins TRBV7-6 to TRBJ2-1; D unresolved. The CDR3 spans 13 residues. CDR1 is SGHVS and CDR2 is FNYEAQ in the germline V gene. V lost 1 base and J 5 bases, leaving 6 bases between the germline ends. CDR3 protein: CASSLGTDNEQFF. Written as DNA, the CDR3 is TGTGCCAGCAGCTTAGGGACGGACAATGAGCAGTTCTTC.

In DNA form, the CDR3 reads TGCAGCGTTTCGGACAGGGGATTTGCCGGGGAGCTGTTTTTT. Its protein is CSVSDRGFAGELFF. The chain joins TRBV29-1 to TRBJ2-2; the match to TRBD1 covers 9 bases. The CDR3 spans 14 residues. The junction had 7 bases not matched to a gene; V was cut back by 5 bases and J by 6 bases. Germline V CDR1 and CDR2: SQVTM, ANQGSEA.

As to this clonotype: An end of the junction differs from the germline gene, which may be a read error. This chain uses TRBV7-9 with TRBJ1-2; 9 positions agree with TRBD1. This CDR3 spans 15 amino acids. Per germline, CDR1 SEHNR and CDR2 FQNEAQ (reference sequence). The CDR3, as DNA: TGTTCCAGCCGGGGACAGGGCACAGCTAACTATGGCTACACCTTC. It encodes CSSRGQGTANYGYTF.